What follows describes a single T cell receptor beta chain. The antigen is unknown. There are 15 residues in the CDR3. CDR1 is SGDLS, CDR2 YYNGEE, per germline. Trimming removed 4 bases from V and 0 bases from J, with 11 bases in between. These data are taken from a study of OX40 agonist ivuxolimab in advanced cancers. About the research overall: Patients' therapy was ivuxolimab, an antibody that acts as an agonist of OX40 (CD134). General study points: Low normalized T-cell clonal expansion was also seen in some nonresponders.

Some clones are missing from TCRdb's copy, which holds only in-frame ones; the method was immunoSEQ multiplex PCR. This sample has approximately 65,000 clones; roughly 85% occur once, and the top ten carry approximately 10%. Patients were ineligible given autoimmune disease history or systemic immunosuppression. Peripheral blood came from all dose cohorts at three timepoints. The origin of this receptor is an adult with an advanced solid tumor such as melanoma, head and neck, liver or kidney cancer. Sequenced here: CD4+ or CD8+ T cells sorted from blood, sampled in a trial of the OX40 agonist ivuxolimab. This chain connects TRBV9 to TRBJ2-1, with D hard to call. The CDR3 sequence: CASSPRSSSYNEQFF. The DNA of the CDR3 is TGTGCCAGCAGCCCTCGGAGTAGCTCCTACAATGAGCAGTTCTTC.